This T cell receptor (beta chain) was found in a study of shared clonotypes between healthy human individuals. Study-level findings and limits: A handful of donors showed sharing of around 5% of naive CD4 clonotypes. What limited the represented genetic and exposure-history diversity was the small number of donors.

Measured with immunoSEQ multiplex PCR; TCRdb has only the in-frame clones, and not every one. The repertoire consists of about 820,000 clones, with 85% to 95% occurring once and the leading ten covering around 24%. Terminally differentiated effector memory CD45RA+ cells were left out of the naive CD8 fraction, which was CD45RO-negative and positively selected for CCR7. As to this clone: The antigen remains undetermined.

The CDR3 runs 15 residues. V dropped 6 bases and J dropped 0; count of bases not matched to a gene: 5. Germline loops: CDR1 MDHEN, CDR2 SYDVKM. This rearrangement joins TRBV28 to TRBJ2-7; 10 bases are a match to TRBD2. The TCR originated in a man younger than 40 in good health. The source material was naive CD8+ T cells sorted from blood. The CDR3 is CASRSGTSVSYEQYF. The CDR3 bases are TGTGCCAGCAGATCCGGGACTAGCGTCTCCTACGAGCAGTACTTC.